This TCR beta chain originates from a study of T cell responses to AZD1222 COVID-19 vaccine. The CDR3 runs to 16 residues. The V gene's germline CDR1 is SNHLY and CDR2 FYNNEI. V was pared by 7 bases and J by 2 bases, with 14 bases of the junction left unmatched. In the case of this clone: The target antigen is unknown.

Overall study findings and caveats: White British people made up most donors, females outnumbered males, and clonal diversity was possibly underestimated. Spike-wide coverage was observed for vaccine-associated CD4 TCRs, with dominant responses at 160-218 and 743-854. Per reports, nearly half of all spike-specific TCRs target regions that are unmutated in variants. Just a handful of AZD1222 recipients were seropositive at baseline.

TCRdb keeps only in-frame clones here, not all; method: immunoSEQ multiplex PCR. The sample carries around 150,000 clones, over 65% recorded once. J is TRBJ2-7 and V is TRBV2; 7 positions agree with TRBD2. Sequencing used peripheral blood, obtained on day 0 of AZD1222 vaccination. This sequence was found in an adult in good health. CDR3 coding DNA: TGTGCCAGCACCGCGGAACTAGCGTACTCTGCCTACGAGCAGTACTTC. Amino acids: CASTAELAYSAYEQYF.